The source of this T cell receptor (beta chain) is a study of cytomegalovirus exposure and HLA in healthy donors. The overall study: A preliminary data release comprised 80 million to 95 million unique TCRs obtained from HLA-typed donors.

Primers for the PCR totalled 60 Vbeta and 13 Jbeta. This table comes from immunoSEQ multiplex PCR, and its TCRdb copy is limited to in-frame clones, with some not included. The sample carries 150,000 to 200,000 clones, roughly 87% recorded once. Those who donated were healthy bone marrow donors. What was sequenced was PBMCs. The sequence derives from a man aged 50-59 years in good health and CMV-seropositive.

The CDR3 here is CASSLPTGRNSPLHF. The CDR3 DNA reads TGTGCCAGCAGCTTACCGACAGGGCGTAATTCACCCCTCCACTTT. The chain recombines TRBV7-8 with TRBJ1-6, with 7 bases identical to TRBD1. V was pared by 2 bases and J by 6 bases, with 4 bases of the junction left unmatched. The CDR3 contains 15 residues. The germline V gene encodes CDR1 SGHVS and CDR2 FQNEAQ.